This TCR beta chain was documented in a study of cytomegalovirus exposure and HLA in healthy donors. Overall study context: There were about 85 million unique TCRs (from HLA-typed donors) in an early data release. Whole-study findings and limits: The investigators catalogued 180 or so TCR beta chains as cytomegalovirus-associated. Excluded: some indistinguishable V segments such as TRBV6-2 and TRBV6-3.

In the PCR, 60 Vbeta and 13 Jbeta primers were used. Profiled with immunoSEQ multiplex PCR; TCRdb holds only in-frame clones, not every one. The table lists about 100,000 clones, 76% of them singletons. The V gene's germline CDR1 is MNHEY and CDR2 SMNVEV (reference sequence). J gave up 4 bases and V 6 bases, and 5 bases lay outside the gene matches. The CDR3 extends over 13 amino acids. Of note for this clone: The antigen is undetermined.

The specimen sequenced was PBMCs. This receptor was identified in a man in his forties in good health and CMV-seronegative. The chain links TRBV27 to TRBJ2-7, with TRBD2 matching 8 bases. In DNA form, the CDR3 reads TGTGCCAGCAGCCGGGAGGGTCCTTACGAGCAGTACTTC. It translates to CASSREGPYEQYF.